What follows is one T cell receptor beta chain and its context. There are 15 residues in the CDR3. Trimming removed 0 bases from V and 3 bases from J, with 10 bases in between. Germline V gene lookup returns CDR1 MNHEY and CDR2 SVGAGI. The data stem from a study of shared clonotypes between healthy human individuals. CD45RO-negative CD8 cells positively selected for CCR7 made up the naive population, which excluded terminally differentiated effector memory CD45RA+ cells. Only in-frame clones appear in the TCRdb table, and some are missing; sequencing was by immunoSEQ multiplex PCR. This table holds millions of clones, approximately 94% found once.

The receptor's source is a man aged 18 to 30 in good health. Some clones in this sample may be carry-over from other donors' samples. The chain links TRBV6-5 to TRBJ2-3, with D maybe TRBD2 (6 bases). Sequenced sample: naive CD8+ T cells from PBMCs. As DNA, the CDR3 is TGTGCCAGCAGTTACTCGGGAGGATTGACAGATACGCAGTATTTT. Amino acids: CASSYSGGLTDTQYF.